The entry below gives a single TCR beta chain sequence along with its context. This specimen comes from a study of T cell responses to AZD1222 COVID-19 vaccine. Measured with immunoSEQ multiplex PCR; TCRdb has only the in-frame clones, and not every one. The data hold about 120,000 clones, with about 90% observed a single time. V was cut by 6 bases and J by 4 bases, with 6 bases left in between. The length of the CDR3 is 11 residues. Sequenced material: peripheral blood, taken on day 0 of MenACWY control vaccination. The chain uses TRBV12-3 or TRBV12-4 and TRBJ1-1; D is unresolved. The source is an adult in good health. CDR3 DNA: TGTGCCAGCAGCCCAAGCACTGAAGCTTTCTTT. This translates into CASSPSTEAFF.